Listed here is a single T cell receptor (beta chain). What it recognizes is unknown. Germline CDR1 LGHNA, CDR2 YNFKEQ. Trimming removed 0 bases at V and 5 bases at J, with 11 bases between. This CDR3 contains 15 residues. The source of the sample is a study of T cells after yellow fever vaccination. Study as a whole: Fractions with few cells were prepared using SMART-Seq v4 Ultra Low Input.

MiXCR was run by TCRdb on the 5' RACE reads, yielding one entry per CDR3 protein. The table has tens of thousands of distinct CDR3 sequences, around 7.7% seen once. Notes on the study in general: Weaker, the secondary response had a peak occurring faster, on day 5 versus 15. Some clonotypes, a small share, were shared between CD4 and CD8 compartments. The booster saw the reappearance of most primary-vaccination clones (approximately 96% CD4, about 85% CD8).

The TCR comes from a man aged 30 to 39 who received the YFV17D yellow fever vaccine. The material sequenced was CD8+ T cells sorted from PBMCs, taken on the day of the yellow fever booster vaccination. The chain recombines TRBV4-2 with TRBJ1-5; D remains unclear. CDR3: CASSQDLEVDQPQHF. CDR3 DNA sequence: TGTGCCAGCAGCCAAGACCTGGAGGTTGATCAGCCCCAGCATTTT.